These T cell receptor beta chains were read from a single sample in a study of cytomegalovirus exposure and HLA in healthy donors. Profiling relied on immunoSEQ multiplex PCR, and the TCRdb table lists in-frame clones only, not all of them. The sample consists of approximately 180,000 clones, approximately 11% of them appearing once. The source material was PBMCs. These receptors were taken from a man between 45 and 60 years old in good health and CMV-seropositive. The CDR3 runs from the conserved cysteine through the conserved F or W. A D gene is named only where the DNA matches it firmly. Not every row has a clone size; where given, it reads once, few, many or a size class.

D gene: TRBD2
J gene: TRBJ2-1
V gene: TRBV7-2
clone size: NA
CDR3 length: 13
CDR3 DNA: TGTGCCAGCAGCTTTAGCGGCGGGGGAGAGCAGTTCTTC
CDR3 protein: CASSFSGGGEQFF

D gene: NA
J gene: TRBJ1-6
V gene: TRBV4-3
clone size: NA
CDR3 length: 13
CDR3 DNA: TGCGCCAGCAGCCAAGATCGGAGTTCACCCCTCCACTTT
CDR3 protein: CASSQDRSSPLHF

D gene: TRBD1
J gene: TRBJ1-2
V gene: TRBV29-1
clone size: NA
CDR3 length: 14
CDR3 DNA: TGCAGCGTGGGACAGGACAGTGGTAACTATGGCTACCCCTTC
CDR3 protein: CSVGQDSGNYGYPF

D gene: TRBD1
J gene: TRBJ1-5
V gene: TRBV30
clone size: NA
CDR3 length: 18
CDR3 DNA: TGTGCCTGGAGTAGACGCGGGACAGGGGGACTCGTTAATCAGCCCCAGCATTTT
CDR3 protein: CAWSRRGTGGLVNQPQHF

D gene: NA
J gene: TRBJ2-1
V gene: TRBV2
clone size: NA
CDR3 length: 13
CDR3 DNA: TGTGCCAGCAGTCTGGAGGCCTACAATGAGCAGTTCTTC
CDR3 protein: CASSLEAYNEQFF

D gene: TRBD2
J gene: TRBJ2-3
V gene: TRBV12-5
clone size: NA
CDR3 length: 15
CDR3 DNA: TGTGCTAGTGGTTTGGGGACTAGTAGCACAGATACGCAGTATTTT
CDR3 protein: CASGLGTSSTDTQYF

D gene: NA
J gene: TRBJ2-3
V gene: TRBV6-4
clone size: few
CDR3 length: 17
CDR3 DNA: TGTGCCAGCAGTGTTACCGCCAAGGAGCGGAACACAGATACGCAGTATTTT
CDR3 protein: CASSVTAKERNTDTQYF

D gene: NA
J gene: TRBJ1-1
V gene: TRBV20-1
clone size: NA
CDR3 length: 11
CDR3 DNA: TGCAGTGCACTCCACTTGATCGAAGCTTTCTTT
CDR3 protein: CSALHLIEAFF

D gene: TRBD1
J gene: TRBJ2-2
V gene: TRBV10-3
clone size: few
CDR3 length: 16
CDR3 DNA: TGTGCCATCAGTGGGGGGACAGTGCTGAACACCGGGGAGCTGTTTTTT
CDR3 protein: CAISGGTVLNTGELFF

D gene: NA
J gene: TRBJ2-3
V gene: TRBV11-2
clone size: few
CDR3 length: 14
CDR3 DNA: TGTGCCAGCAGCTTCACAGGAATCACAGATACGCAGTATTTT
CDR3 protein: CASSFTGITDTQYF

D gene: NA
J gene: TRBJ1-6
V gene: TRBV27
clone size: NA
CDR3 length: 13
CDR3 DNA: TGTGCCAGCTGGGAGGGTGGTGGTTCACCCCTCCACTTT
CDR3 protein: CASWEGGGSPLHF

D gene: TRBD1
J gene: TRBJ1-5
V gene: TRBV5-6
clone size: few
CDR3 length: 15
CDR3 DNA: TGTGCCAGCAGCCGAGGGACAGTTTTCAATCAGCCCCAGCATTTT
CDR3 protein: CASSRGTVFNQPQHF

D gene: TRBD1
J gene: TRBJ2-5
V gene: TRBV15
clone size: few
CDR3 length: 15
CDR3 DNA: TGTGCCACCAGCACACAGGGGGCCTCGAGGGAGACCCAGTACTTC
CDR3 protein: CATSTQGASRETQYF

D gene: TRBD1
J gene: TRBJ1-1
V gene: TRBV7-2
clone size: NA
CDR3 length: 14
CDR3 DNA: TGTGCCAGCAGCAGAGACAGGGTATCCACTGAAGCTTTCTTT
CDR3 protein: CASSRDRVSTEAFF

D gene: NA
J gene: TRBJ1-4
V gene: TRBV15
clone size: NA
CDR3 length: 14
CDR3 DNA: TGTGCCACCAGCGGGTTGGGGGGGAATGAAAAACTGTTTTTT
CDR3 protein: CATSGLGGNEKLFF

D gene: NA
J gene: TRBJ1-1
V gene: TRBV27
clone size: NA
CDR3 length: 15
CDR3 DNA: TGTGCCAGCAGTTCCCTCCAGGGTCGGGCGACTGAAGCTTTCTTT
CDR3 protein: CASSSLQGRATEAFF

D gene: TRBD1
J gene: TRBJ1-1
V gene: TRBV19
clone size: few
CDR3 length: 14
CDR3 DNA: TGTGCCAGTAGTATTCAGGGGGCGAAAACTGAAGCTTTCTTT
CDR3 protein: CASSIQGAKTEAFF

D gene: TRBD1
J gene: TRBJ2-7
V gene: TRBV7-9
clone size: few
CDR3 length: 11
CDR3 DNA: TGTGCCAGCAGCGAAGGACAGGGCACGTACTTC
CDR3 protein: CASSEGQGTYF

D gene: NA
J gene: TRBJ1-4
V gene: TRBV27
clone size: few
CDR3 length: 14
CDR3 DNA: TGTGCCAGCAGTTCTTACCCCATCGCGGGAAAACTGTTTTTT
CDR3 protein: CASSSYPIAGKLFF

D gene: TRBD2
J gene: TRBJ2-1
V gene: TRBV7-9
clone size: NA
CDR3 length: 14
CDR3 DNA: TGTGCCAGCAGCTTCGGTAGCGGGGTGGGGGAGCAGTTCTTC
CDR3 protein: CASSFGSGVGEQFF

D gene: NA
J gene: TRBJ1-2
V gene: TRBV7-2
clone size: few
CDR3 length: 12
CDR3 DNA: TGTGCCAGCAGCCCTACGGACTATGGCTACACCTTC
CDR3 protein: CASSPTDYGYTF

D gene: TRBD1
J gene: TRBJ1-1
V gene: TRBV15
clone size: few
CDR3 length: 16
CDR3 DNA: TGTGCCACCAGCTCAAACTTCCAGGGGGGGAACACTGAAGCTTTCTTT
CDR3 protein: CATSSNFQGGNTEAFF

D gene: TRBD1
J gene: TRBJ2-7
V gene: TRBV23-1
clone size: NA
CDR3 length: 15
CDR3 DNA: TGCGCCAGCAGTTCTCAGGACAGGGGGAGCCACGAGCAGTACTTC
CDR3 protein: CASSSQDRGSHEQYF

D gene: NA
J gene: TRBJ2-7
V gene: TRBV27
clone size: NA
CDR3 length: 12
CDR3 DNA: TGTGCCAGCAGAGGCAGGGCCCACGAGCAGTACTTC
CDR3 protein: CASRGRAHEQYF

D gene: NA
J gene: TRBJ2-7
V gene: TRBV7-2
clone size: NA
CDR3 length: 13
CDR3 DNA: TGTGCCAGCAGCTTACCGGGATCCTACGAGCAGTACTTC
CDR3 protein: CASSLPGSYEQYF

D gene: NA
J gene: TRBJ1-2
V gene: TRBV7-2
clone size: few
CDR3 length: 13
CDR3 DNA: TGTGCCAGCAGCTTAGCGGGGGCATCTGGCTACACCTTC
CDR3 protein: CASSLAGASGYTF

D gene: NA
J gene: TRBJ1-4
V gene: TRBV9
clone size: NA
CDR3 length: 13
CDR3 DNA: TGTGCCAGCAGCGGGGATAGCGGTGAAAAGCTGTTTTTT
CDR3 protein: CASSGDSGEKLFF

D gene: TRBD1
J gene: TRBJ1-5
V gene: TRBV10-1
clone size: few
CDR3 length: 19
CDR3 DNA: TGCGCCAGCAGTCCATCACGTGGGGACAGGGGGCATTGGAGTCAGCCCCAGCATTTT
CDR3 protein: CASSPSRGDRGHWSQPQHF